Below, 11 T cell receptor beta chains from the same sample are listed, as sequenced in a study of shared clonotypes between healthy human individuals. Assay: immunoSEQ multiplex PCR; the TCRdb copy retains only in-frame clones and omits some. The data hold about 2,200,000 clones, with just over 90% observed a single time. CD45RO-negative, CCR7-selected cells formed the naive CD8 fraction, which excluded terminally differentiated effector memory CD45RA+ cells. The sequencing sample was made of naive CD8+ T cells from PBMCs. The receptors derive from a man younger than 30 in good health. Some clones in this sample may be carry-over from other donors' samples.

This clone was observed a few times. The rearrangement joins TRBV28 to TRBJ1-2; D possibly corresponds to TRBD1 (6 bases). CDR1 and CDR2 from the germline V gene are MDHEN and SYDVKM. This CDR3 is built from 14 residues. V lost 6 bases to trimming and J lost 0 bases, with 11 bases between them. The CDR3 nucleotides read TGTGCCAGCAGCCAGGGGCTAGCTAACTATGGCTACACCTTC. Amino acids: CASSQGLANYGYTF.

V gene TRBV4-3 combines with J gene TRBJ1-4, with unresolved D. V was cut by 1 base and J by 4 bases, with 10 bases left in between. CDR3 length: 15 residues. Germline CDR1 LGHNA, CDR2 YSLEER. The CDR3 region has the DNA TGCGCCAGCAGCCAAGGGGTCGCTGTTAATGAAAAACTGTTTTTT. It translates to CASSQGVAVNEKLFF.

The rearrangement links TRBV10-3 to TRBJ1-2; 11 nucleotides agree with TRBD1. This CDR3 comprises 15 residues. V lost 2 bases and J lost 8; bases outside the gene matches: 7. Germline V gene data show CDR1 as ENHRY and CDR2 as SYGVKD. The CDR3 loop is CAISEAGQGADGYTF. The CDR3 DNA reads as TGTGCCATCAGTGAGGCAGGACAGGGGGCGGACGGCTACACCTTC.

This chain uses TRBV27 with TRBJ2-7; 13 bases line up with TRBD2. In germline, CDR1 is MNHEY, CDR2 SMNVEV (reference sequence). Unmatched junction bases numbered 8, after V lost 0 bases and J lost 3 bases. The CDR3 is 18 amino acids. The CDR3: CASSLSQSRLAGGYEQYF. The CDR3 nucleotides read TGTGCCAGCAGTTTATCCCAATCCAGACTAGCGGGAGGCTACGAGCAGTACTTC.

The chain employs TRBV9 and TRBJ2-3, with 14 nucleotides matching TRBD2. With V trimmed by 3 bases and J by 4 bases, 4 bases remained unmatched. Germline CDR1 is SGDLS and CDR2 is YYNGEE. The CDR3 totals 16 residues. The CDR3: CASSDGTSGSSDTQYF. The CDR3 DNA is TGTGCCAGCAGCGACGGGACTAGCGGGAGTTCAGATACGCAGTATTTT.

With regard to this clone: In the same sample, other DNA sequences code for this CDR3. CDR3 bases: TGTGCCAGCAGTCCACAGGGGTACACTGAAGCTTTCTTT. Its translation: CASSPQGYTEAFF. The chain is built from TRBV27 and TRBJ1-1, with TRBD1 matching over 7 bases. The CDR3 spans 13 residues. Losses at the gene ends were 5 bases for V and 3 bases for J; bases not matched to a gene: 3. Germline V lookup: CDR1 MNHEY, CDR2 SMNVEV (reference sequence).

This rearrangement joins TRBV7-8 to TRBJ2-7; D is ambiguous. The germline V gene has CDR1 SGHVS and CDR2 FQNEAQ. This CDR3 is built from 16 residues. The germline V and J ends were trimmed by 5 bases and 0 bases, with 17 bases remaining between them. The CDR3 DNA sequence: TGTGCCAGCAGCGCCTCCAGACGGGCTACCTCCTACGAGCAGTACTTC. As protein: CASSASRRATSYEQYF.

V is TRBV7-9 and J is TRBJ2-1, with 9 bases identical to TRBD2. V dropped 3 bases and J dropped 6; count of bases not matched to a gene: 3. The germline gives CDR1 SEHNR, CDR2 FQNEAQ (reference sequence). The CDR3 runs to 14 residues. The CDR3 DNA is TGTGCCAGCAGCTTTAGCGGGAGAGTCAATGAGCAGTTCTTC. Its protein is CASSFSGRVNEQFF. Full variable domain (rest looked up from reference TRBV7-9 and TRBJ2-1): DTGVSQNPRHKITKRGQNVTFRCDPISEHNRLYWYRQTLGQGPEFLTYFQNEAQLEKSRLLSDRFSAERPKGSFSTLEIQRTEQGDSAMYLCASSFSGRVNEQFFGPGTRLTVL.

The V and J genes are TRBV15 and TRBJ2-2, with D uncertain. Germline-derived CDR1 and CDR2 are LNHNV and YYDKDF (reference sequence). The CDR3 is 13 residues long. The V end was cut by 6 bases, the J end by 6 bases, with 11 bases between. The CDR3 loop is CATSPPRPGELFF. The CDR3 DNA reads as TGTGCCACCAGTCCGCCTAGGCCCGGGGAGCTGTTTTTT.

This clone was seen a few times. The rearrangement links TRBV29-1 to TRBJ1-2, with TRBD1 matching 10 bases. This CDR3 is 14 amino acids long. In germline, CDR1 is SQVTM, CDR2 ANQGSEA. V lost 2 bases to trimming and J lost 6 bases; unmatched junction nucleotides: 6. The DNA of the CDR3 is TGCAGCGTTGAACCGATTGGGACAGGGGATGGCTACACCTTC. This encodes CSVEPIGTGDGYTF.

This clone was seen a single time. The CDR3 spells CAISGLAGEVTDTQYF. CDR3 bases: TGTGCCATCAGTGGACTAGCGGGAGAGGTGACAGATACGCAGTATTTT. V usage is TRBV10-3 and J usage is TRBJ2-3; TRBD2 matches at 12 bases. The germline gives CDR1 ENHRY, CDR2 SYGVKD. The CDR3 is made up of 16 amino acids. V was pared by 4 bases and J by 3 bases, with 5 bases of the junction left unmatched.